A single sample is the source of the 29 T cell receptor beta chains below, sequenced in a study of human thymus T cells. Method: immunoSEQ multiplex PCR; TCRdb's copy keeps in-frame clones and lacks some. The repertoire includes some 72,000 clones, nearly 98% of them detected once, and approximately 0.03% sits in the top ten. From resections taken during corrective heart surgery, the thymus tissue was obtained. Source material: thymus tissue. Receptor source: a boy less than two years old with a congenital heart defect but otherwise immunologically healthy.

The chain employs TRBV4-1 and TRBJ2-7; 8 nucleotides match TRBD2. Trimming took 1 base from V and 1 from J; bases not matched to a gene: 6. Germline lookup yields CDR1 MGHRA and CDR2 YSYEKL. The CDR3 covers 16 residues. In DNA, the CDR3 is TGCGCCAGCAGCCAAGTGGGACTAGTCGCATCCTACGAGCAGTACTTC. It encodes CASSQVGLVASYEQYF.

The chain has TRBV7-2 and TRBJ1-5; D is undetermined. This CDR3 spans 13 amino acids. V was cut by 5 bases and J by 5 bases, with 10 bases left in between. CDR1 SGHTA and CDR2 FQGNSA come from the germline V gene. The CDR3 bases are TGTGCCAGCAGCCCCCGACTTCATCAGCCCCAGCATTTT. The encoded protein is CASSPRLHQPQHF.

This chain links TRBV5-6 with TRBJ2-3; no reliable D call. The V end was cut by 4 bases, the J end by 0 bases, with 6 bases between. CDR1 and CDR2 from the germline V gene are SGHDT and YYEEEE. CDR3 length equals 13 residues. The CDR3 sequence: CASSPSSTDTQYF. CDR3 bases: TGTGCCAGCAGCCCCTCTAGCACAGATACGCAGTATTTT.

This chain links TRBV14 with TRBJ1-1, with 8 nucleotides matching TRBD1. The junction had 13 bases not matched to a gene; V was cut back by 1 base and J by 6 bases. Germline CDR1 is SGHDN and CDR2 is FVKESK. The CDR3 contains 17 residues. Here the CDR3 reads CASSQAKTRGRGPEAFF. CDR3 DNA: TGTGCCAGCAGCCAAGCCAAAACCAGGGGGCGAGGTCCTGAAGCTTTCTTT.

This clone has only one observation. This sequence joins TRBV28 and TRBJ2-1; 11 nucleotides match TRBD2. CDR1 is MDHEN, CDR2 SYDVKM, per germline. J lost 7 bases, V lost 4 bases, and 12 bases had no gene match. The CDR3 spans 17 residues. CDR3 sequence (DNA): TGTGCCAGCAGTTACTCCATCACTAGCGGGAGAAGAAATGAGCAGTTCTTC. Translation gives CASSYSITSGRRNEQFF.

The chain combines TRBV28 with TRBJ1-2, with D possibly matching TRBD1 (5 bases). The CDR3 sequence is 13 residues long. V lost 3 bases to trimming and J lost 4 bases, with 9 bases between them. Germline V gene lookup returns CDR1 MDHEN and CDR2 SYDVKM. The CDR3 sequence: CASSFKGFYGYTF. The DNA of the CDR3 is TGTGCCAGCAGTTTTAAGGGGTTCTATGGCTACACCTTC.

The gene calls are TRBV10-3 and TRBJ2-2; D gene ambiguous. Looked up from germline, CDR1 is ENHRY and CDR2 is SYGVKD. V was cut by 0 bases and J by 0 bases, with 8 bases left in between. The CDR3 loop spans 16 amino acids. In nucleotides, the CDR3 is TGTGCCATCAGTGAGTCGGCAGGCTCGAACACCGGGGAGCTGTTTTTT. This translates into CAISESAGSNTGELFF.

This clone was counted a single time. The rearrangement uses TRBV5-1 and TRBJ2-1; 15 bases line up with TRBD2. V was pared by 0 bases and J by 8 bases, with 3 bases of the junction left unmatched. There are 16 residues in the CDR3. CDR1 is SGHRS and CDR2 is YFSETQ in the germline V gene. CDR3 sequence: CASSLEGLAGGYEQFF. The CDR3 DNA follows: TGCGCCAGCAGCTTGGAGGGACTAGCGGGAGGCTATGAGCAGTTCTTC. Variable domain in full (rest from reference TRBV5-1 and TRBJ2-1): KAGVTQTPRYLIKTRGQQVTLSCSPISGHRSVSWYQQTPGQGLQFLFEYFSETQRNKGNFPGRFSGRQFSNSRSEMNVSTLELGDSALYLCASSLEGLAGGYEQFFGPGTRLTVL.

J is TRBJ1-5 and V is TRBV21-1. TRBV21-1 is designated a pseudogene. This CDR3 region has 15 residues. CDR3 loop: CASSKDPRSNQPQHF. Here the CDR3 DNA reads TGTGCCAGCAGCAAAGACCCGAGGAGCAATCAGCCCCAGCATTTT.

V and J are TRBV14 and TRBJ1-2; 7 bases align to TRBD1. The CDR3 extends over 15 amino acids. CDR1 and CDR2 from the germline V gene are SGHDN and FVKESK. J gave up 6 bases and V 3 bases, and 10 bases lay outside the gene matches. The CDR3 nucleotides are TGTGCCAGCAGCCAGGGGACAGTCCCTATCAATGGCTACACCTTC. Translating it yields CASSQGTVPINGYTF.

The chain combines TRBV15 with TRBJ2-5, with D possibly being TRBD1 (5 bases). The CDR3 length is 17 residues. From germline, CDR1 is LNHNV and CDR2 YYDKDF (reference sequence). V lost 1 base and J 2 bases, leaving 17 bases between the germline ends. CDR3 residues: CATSRGRRWKGQETQYF. In DNA, the CDR3 is TGTGCCACCAGCAGAGGAAGGCGGTGGAAGGGGCAAGAGACCCAGTACTTC. The whole variable domain, filled in from reference TRBV15 and TRBJ2-5, reads DAMVIQNPRYQVTQFGKPVTLSCSQTLNHNVMYWYQQKSSQAPKLLFHYYDKDFNNEADTPDNFQSRRPNTSFCFLDIRSPGLGDTAMYLCATSRGRRWKGQETQYFGPGTRLLVL.

The chain couples TRBV30 to TRBJ2-1; TRBD1 aligns across 8 bases. The CDR3 covers 18 residues. J was trimmed by 1 base and V by 2 bases; bases with no gene match: 13. Germline V gene lookup returns CDR1 GTSNPN and CDR2 SVGIG (reference sequence). The CDR3 region has the DNA TGTGCCTGGAGTTTAGAGACCCACCGGACAGGGTCCTACAATGAGCAGTTCTTC. It translates to CAWSLETHRTGSYNEQFF.

The chain uses TRBV28 and TRBJ1-1; 8 bases agree with TRBD1. This CDR3 has 14 residues. CDR1 is MDHEN, CDR2 SYDVKM, per germline. J was trimmed by 6 bases and V by 6 bases; bases with no gene match: 9. The CDR3 region is CASSEPGGAAEAFF. The CDR3 region has the DNA TGTGCCAGCAGCGAGCCAGGGGGCGCCGCTGAAGCTTTCTTT.

The V and J genes are TRBV4-1 and TRBJ2-3; D possibly corresponds to TRBD2 (5 bases). The V gene's germline CDR1 is MGHRA and CDR2 YSYEKL. V was shortened by 1 base and J by 4 bases, with 9 bases between the two germline ends. The CDR3 is made up of 14 amino acids. In DNA form, the CDR3 reads TGCGCCAGCAGCCAAGTTTACGGGGCAGATACGCAGTATTTT. Residues: CASSQVYGADTQYF.

The V call is TRBV28, the J call TRBJ2-7; D call uncertain. Deletions cut 2 bases from V and 1 base from J, with 12 bases between. Germline V gene sequence: CDR1 MDHEN, CDR2 SYDVKM. The CDR3 is 15 residues long. CDR3 DNA sequence: TGTGCCAGCAGTTTAAGTAGCAACGGGTCCTACGAGCAGTACTTC. Its translation: CASSLSSNGSYEQYF.

V usage is TRBV4-1 and J usage is TRBJ2-5; D could derive from TRBD1 or TRBD2 (6 bases each). With 5 bases removed from V and 5 bases from J, the gap between germline ends came to 21 bases. The length of the CDR3 is 16 residues. Germline V gene lookup returns CDR1 MGHRA and CDR2 YSYEKL. The DNA of the CDR3 is TGCGCCAGCAGCAATACAGGGTCGGGGGTACGGGAGACCCAGTACTTC. Translating gives CASSNTGSGVRETQYF.

The rearrangement uses TRBV6-5 and TRBJ1-2; D perhaps matches TRBD1 (5 bases). This CDR3 has 16 amino acids. V was clipped by 1 base and J by 4 bases, with 16 bases between them. Per germline, CDR1 MNHEY and CDR2 SVGAGI. CDR3 in amino acids: CASSYYPPRGGYGYTF. CDR3 DNA: TGTGCCAGCAGTTACTATCCCCCTCGGGGGGGCTATGGCTACACCTTC.

The chain uses TRBV7-2 and TRBJ2-7; D possibly uses TRBD1 or TRBD2 (5 bases each). Trimming stripped 1 base from V and 4 bases from J, with 17 bases between. Germline V gene sequence: CDR1 SGHTA, CDR2 FQGNSA. The CDR3 runs to 16 residues. The chain's CDR3 is CASSLENSPRGYEQYF. Written as DNA, the CDR3 is TGTGCCAGCAGCTTAGAGAACTCTCCGAGGGGATACGAGCAGTACTTC.

The chain employs TRBV10-3 and TRBJ1-4; D possibly corresponds to TRBD1 (5 bases). The germline V gene encodes CDR1 ENHRY and CDR2 SYGVKD. This CDR3 is 15 amino acids long. V was pared by 6 bases and J by 5 bases, with 16 bases between. The chain's CDR3 is CAISSHPGPNEKLFF. DNA of the CDR3: TGTGCCATCAGCTCCCATCCGGGACCGAATGAAAAACTGTTTTTT.

The gene calls are TRBV7-9 and TRBJ1-5; D uncertain. The germline V gene has CDR1 SEHNR and CDR2 FQNEAQ (reference sequence). V was pared by 4 bases and J by 6 bases, with 7 bases between. The CDR3 spans 12 residues. CDR3 sequence: CASSSLSQPQHF. CDR3 in DNA: TGTGCCAGCAGCTCTCTTTCTCAGCCCCAGCATTTT.

The chain employs TRBV19 and TRBJ1-2, with D tentatively TRBD1 (5 bases). Between the trimmed V and J ends, which lost 7 bases and 5 bases, there was a span of 11 bases. The CDR3 covers 12 residues. CDR1 and CDR2 (germline): LNHDA, SQIVND (reference sequence). The CDR3 sequence: CASTPGPYGYTF. The DNA of the CDR3 is TGTGCCAGTACTCCGGGACCGTATGGCTACACCTTC. Together with reference TRBV19 and TRBJ1-2, the CDR3 gives the full variable domain: DGGITQSPKYLFRKEGQNVTLSCEQNLNHDAMYWYRQDPGQGLRLIYYSQIVNDFQKGDIAEGYSVSREKKESFPLTVTSAQKNPTAFYLCASTPGPYGYTFGSGTRLTVV.

The genes are TRBV5-1 and TRBJ2-1, with 7 bases matching TRBD2. Germline trimming cut 2 bases from V and 7 bases from J; bases unmatched to any gene: 3. The CDR3 sequence is 13 residues long. In germline, CDR1 is SGHRS, CDR2 YFSETQ. This CDR3 is CASSLFGGNEQFF. The DNA for the CDR3 is TGCGCCAGCAGCTTATTCGGGGGGAATGAGCAGTTCTTC. Full variable domain (missing parts from reference TRBV5-1 and TRBJ2-1): KAGVTQTPRYLIKTRGQQVTLSCSPISGHRSVSWYQQTPGQGLQFLFEYFSETQRNKGNFPGRFSGRQFSNSRSEMNVSTLELGDSALYLCASSLFGGNEQFFGPGTRLTVL.

The chain links TRBV7-2 to TRBJ2-5; 11 bases are a match to TRBD2. V was pared by 6 bases and J by 5 bases, with 8 bases of the junction left unmatched. The CDR3 sequence is 15 residues long. The germline V gene has CDR1 SGHTA and CDR2 FQGNSA. CDR3: CASRFSGGAGETQYF. The CDR3 bases are TGTGCCAGCAGGTTTAGCGGGGGGGCCGGTGAGACCCAGTACTTC.

The chain links TRBV14 to TRBJ1-2; no firm D call. This CDR3 has 11 residues. Trimming left V 3 bases short and J 3 bases short, with 2 bases between. Germline CDR1 reads SGHDN; CDR2 reads FVKESK. CDR3 DNA: TGTGCCAGCAGCCATCACTATGGCTACACCTTC. Translation gives CASSHHYGYTF.

V is TRBV28 and J is TRBJ2-1, with 10 bases lining up with TRBD2. Germline V gene lookup returns CDR1 MDHEN and CDR2 SYDVKM. CDR3 length: 18 amino acids. The V gene end was trimmed by 3 bases and the J gene end by 4 bases; junction bases not matched to a gene: 12. The CDR3 reads CASSFSSGSSQGYNEQFF. The CDR3 DNA reads TGTGCCAGCAGTTTTTCTAGCGGGAGTTCCCAGGGATACAATGAGCAGTTCTTC.

The chain combines TRBV5-5 with TRBJ1-2, with D hard to call. Trimming shortened V by 2 bases and J by 5 bases, and 13 bases separated the two germline ends. Germline V gene data show CDR1 as SGHKS and CDR2 as YYEKEE (reference sequence). There are 14 residues in the CDR3. In nucleotides, the CDR3 is TGTGCCAGCAGCTTAAACCGCAGGTTTTATGGCTACACCTTC. The encoded protein is CASSLNRRFYGYTF.

V is TRBV4-1 and J is TRBJ1-2; the match to TRBD1 covers 7 bases. V lost 4 bases and J lost 4; bases outside the gene matches: 27. The CDR3 is 21 residues long. Germline V lookup: CDR1 MGHRA, CDR2 YSYEKL. CDR3 DNA: TGCGCCAGCAGCCCCTCATTTTTATTAAATCCTGACAGGGACCTTCCCTATGGCTACACCTTC. Its translation is CASSPSFLLNPDRDLPYGYTF.

V and J are TRBV9 and TRBJ2-1; TRBD1 matches 7 bases. The CDR3 sequence is 18 residues long. V trimming: 0 bases; J trimming: 4 bases; junction bases outside the gene matches: 13. In germline, CDR1 is SGDLS, CDR2 YYNGEE. The CDR3 spells CASSVALSQGRFYNEQFF. CDR3 DNA sequence: TGTGCCAGCAGCGTAGCTCTCTCACAGGGGCGGTTTTACAATGAGCAGTTCTTC.

The chain links TRBV9 to TRBJ1-6; D call uncertain. The CDR3 has 14 amino acids. The ends were cut back, 4 bases at V and 17 bases at J, with 22 bases in the middle. Germline V gives CDR1 SGDLS, CDR2 YYNGEE. Here the CDR3 reads CASSQDKDNPQIHF. The CDR3 DNA reads as TGTGCCAGCAGCCAAGACAAGGATAATCCCCAAATCCACTTT.